Listed below are T cell receptor beta chains from one sample, sequenced in a study of cytomegalovirus exposure and HLA in healthy donors. Method: immunoSEQ multiplex PCR; TCRdb's copy keeps in-frame clones and lacks some. The sample shows about 190,000 clones, around 86% of them seen only once. Sequenced input: PBMCs. These receptors all stem from a man in his forties in good health and CMV-seropositive. The CDR3 runs from the conserved cysteine through the conserved F or W. D genes are given only for firm matches. The size entry is marked missing in some rows and otherwise reads once, few, many or a size class.

clone_size	v_call	d_call	j_call	cdr3_nt	cdr3_aa
NA	TRBV28	NA	TRBJ1-5	TGTGCCAGCAGTCCCCCCTCTTCGCCCCAGCATTTT	CASSPPSSPQHF
NA	TRBV4-3	TRBD1	TRBJ2-5	TGCGCCAGCAGCCAATTGACAGGGATCGAGACCCAGTACTTC	CASSQLTGIETQYF
NA	TRBV25-1	NA	TRBJ1-1	TGTGCCAGCAGTCCATCCCTTACGGACTCTAACACTGAAGCTTTCTTT	CASSPSLTDSNTEAFF
NA	TRBV9	TRBD2	TRBJ2-5	TGTGCCAGCAGCGCCCCCGGGACTAGCGGGGGAGAGACCCAGTACTTC	CASSAPGTSGGETQYF
NA	TRBV29-1	NA	TRBJ2-1	TGCAGCTTTGGACAAGATTACAATGAGCAGTTCTTC	CSFGQDYNEQFF
NA	TRBV28	NA	TRBJ2-5	TGTGCCAGCAGTTTATGGGGGGCCGAAGAGACCCAGTACTTC	CASSLWGAEETQYF
NA	TRBV9	NA	TRBJ1-3	TGTGCCAGCAGCCCAACTACAGGGAGCTCTGGAAACACCATATATTTT	CASSPTTGSSGNTIYF
NA	TRBV7-6	NA	TRBJ2-2	TGTGCCAGCAGCTCCTTCCAGGTGCAGGGTAGGCGTACCGGGGAGCTGTTTTTT	CASSSFQVQGRRTGELFF
few	TRBV7-9	TRBD1	TRBJ2-5	TGTTCCAGCAGCGCGACAGGGATGGAGACCCAGTACTTC	CSSSATGMETQYF
NA	TRBV4-3	NA	TRBJ1-3	TGCGCCAGCAGCCAAGATAGCAGTACTGGAAACACCATATATTTT	CASSQDSSTGNTIYF
few	TRBV30	NA	TRBJ1-6	TGTGCCTGGAGTTTGTGGGGCAGGTCACCCCTCCACTTT	CAWSLWGRSPLHF
NA	TRBV2	NA	TRBJ2-7	TGTGCCAGCAGTGAAGGGGGCAGCTACGAGCAGTACTTC	CASSEGGSYEQYF
NA	TRBV6-1	NA	TRBJ2-7	TGTGCCAGCAGTGACGTCAGTCAACGATCCTACGAGCAGTACTTC	CASSDVSQRSYEQYF
NA	TRBV6-5	NA	TRBJ1-2	TGTGCCACCCTCGGGGGAGCCCTACATGGCTACACCTTC	CATLGGALHGYTF
NA	TRBV7-3	NA	TRBJ2-1	TGTGCCAGCAGCTTATCAGGGGGGAGCTCCTACAATGAGCAGTTCTTC	CASSLSGGSSYNEQFF
NA	TRBV19	NA	TRBJ2-7	TGTGCCAGTAGTATGAGGGTTCTCTCCTACGAGCAGTACTTC	CASSMRVLSYEQYF
NA	TRBV27	NA	TRBJ1-1	TGTGCCAGCAGTTTACGGGGGGGGCGCACTGAAGCTTTCTTT	CASSLRGGRTEAFF
NA	TRBV9	NA	TRBJ1-2	TGTGCCAGCAGCGTAGGGGAGGCGAGAAACTATGGCTACACCTTC	CASSVGEARNYGYTF
NA	TRBV5-4	TRBD1	TRBJ1-2	TGTGCCAGCAGCGGAAGACAGGGGGGAAAAACTAACTATGGCTACACCTTC	CASSGRQGGKTNYGYTF
NA	TRBV6-6	TRBD1	TRBJ1-1	TGTGCCAGCAGCCCCGTGTCAGGGGGAGTCACTGAAGCTTTCTTT	CASSPVSGGVTEAFF
NA	TRBV5-6	NA	TRBJ2-3	TGTGCCAGCAGCTTGGCCGGGCAGGGCGGTCCGAAAAATACGCAGTATTTT	CASSLAGQGGPKNTQYF
NA	TRBV5-1	NA	TRBJ1-1	TGCGCCAGCTCCGGGGTGAATACTGAAGCTTTCTTT	CASSGVNTEAFF
once	TRBV18	NA	TRBJ1-2	TGTGCCAGCTCACTCCCACCCCCGGGGATCTATGGCTACACCTTC	CASSLPPPGIYGYTF
few	TRBV6-5	NA	TRBJ1-1	TGTGCCAGCAGTTTTACACCATTGAACACTGAAGCTTTCTTT	CASSFTPLNTEAFF
NA	TRBV28	TRBD1	TRBJ1-4	TGTGCCAGCAGTAACAGGGGGCCCACTAATGAAAAACTGTTTTTT	CASSNRGPTNEKLFF
NA	TRBV30	NA	TRBJ2-1	TGTGCCACCAAGACCCCCGGCGGGGCCTACAATGAGCAGTTCTTC	CATKTPGGAYNEQFF
once	TRBV10-2	NA	TRBJ1-6	TGCGCCAGCAGTGAGTTGACGGGGGTGGATTCACCCCTCCACTTT	CASSELTGVDSPLHF
few	TRBV9	TRBD1	TRBJ2-5	TGTGCCAGCAGCACCGACAGGGGAAGAGAGACCCAGTACTTC	CASSTDRGRETQYF
NA	TRBV7-8	NA	TRBJ1-2	TGTGCCAGCAGCCCGAGGGTCGCCGGCTATGGCTACACCTTC	CASSPRVAGYGYTF
NA	TRBV28	TRBD1	TRBJ1-2	TGTGCCAGCAGTTTGGGTGGACAGGGGATTTATGGCTACACCTTC	CASSLGGQGIYGYTF
NA	TRBV9	NA	TRBJ2-7	TGTGCCAGCAGCCCCGACAGTCTTCAGCAGTACTTC	CASSPDSLQQYF
NA	TRBV29-1	TRBD1	TRBJ1-5	TGCAGCGTTGCGGTTGGGACAGGGGATGTTCAGCCCCAGCATTTT	CSVAVGTGDVQPQHF
NA	TRBV5-8	NA	TRBJ1-2	TGTGCCAGCAGCTTGGGCGTGTTGGGCTCTGGCTACACCTTC	CASSLGVLGSGYTF
NA	TRBV7-9	NA	TRBJ2-3	TGTGCCAGCAGCTTAGCCGCGGGTACAACAGATACGCAGTATTTT	CASSLAAGTTDTQYF
NA	TRBV9	NA	TRBJ2-6	TGTGCCAGCAGCGGGAGAGGGCTTGAGTTGGCGCACTCTGGGGCCAACGTCCTGACTTTC	CASSGRGLELAHSGANVLTF
NA	TRBV29-1	TRBD1	TRBJ1-1	TGCAGCGCCGTCAGGGGGATGAACACTGAAGCTTTCTTT	CSAVRGMNTEAFF
NA	TRBV7-6	TRBD1	TRBJ2-7	TGTGCCAGCAGCTTGGACAGGGGGCGAGGTTCCCCCCACGAGCAGTACTTC	CASSLDRGRGSPHEQYF
NA	TRBV10-3	NA	TRBJ1-1	TGTGCCATCAGTGAGTCCAGCGACGGCTCGAACACTGAAGCTTTCTTT	CAISESSDGSNTEAFF
NA	TRBV7-9	TRBD1	TRBJ2-6	TGTGCCAGCAGACCAGGGGGTTCAGGGGCCAACGTCCTGACTTTC	CASRPGGSGANVLTF
NA	TRBV28	TRBD1	TRBJ2-5	TGTGCCAGCAGTATAGGGACAGGGGCAGGGGAGACCCAGTACTTC	CASSIGTGAGETQYF
NA	TRBV5-1	NA	TRBJ1-5	TGCGCCAGCAGCCCTACCGGGGGGCAAGGTCAGCCCCAGCATTTT	CASSPTGGQGQPQHF
once	TRBV7-8	NA	TRBJ1-2	TGTGCCAGCAGCTTAGACAGAGCTAACTATGGCTACACCTTC	CASSLDRANYGYTF
NA	TRBV7-9	NA	TRBJ2-3	TGTGCCAGCAGCTTAGACGGCGGGGGCACAGATACGCAGTATTTT	CASSLDGGGTDTQYF
NA	TRBV5-4	TRBD1	TRBJ1-2	TGTGCCAGCAGCTTGGCGGCAGGGGGCAGGTCTGGCTACACCTTC	CASSLAAGGRSGYTF
NA	TRBV19	TRBD2	TRBJ2-5	TGTGCCAGTAGTAACCGACTAGCGGTAAACCAAGAGACCCAGTACTTC	CASSNRLAVNQETQYF